The 5 T cell receptor beta chains below come from one sample, sequenced in a study of cytomegalovirus exposure and HLA in healthy donors. Primers included in the PCR were 60 Vbeta and 13 Jbeta primers. Sequencing used immunoSEQ multiplex PCR; TCRdb keeps in-frame clones, though not all of them. The sample table includes around 140,000 clones. Sequencing was carried out using PBMCs. These receptors all stem from a woman aged 45-65 years in good health and CMV-seronegative.

The genes are TRBV30 and TRBJ2-5; TRBD2 agrees at 7 bases. The germline CDR1 and CDR2 sequences are GTSNPN and SVGIG (reference sequence). This CDR3 has 11 amino acids. This CDR3 reads CGGGSGETQYF. Here the CDR3 DNA reads TGTGGGGGGGGAAGCGGGGAGACCCAGTACTTC.

The genes are TRBV2 and TRBJ1-5; D remains unclear. The CDR3 totals 13 residues. The ends were cut back, 4 bases at V and 5 bases at J, with 9 bases in the middle. Germline values: CDR1 SNHLY, CDR2 FYNNEI. The CDR3 loop is CASSGEGDQPQHF. Written as DNA, the CDR3 is TGTGCCAGCAGTGGAGAGGGTGATCAGCCCCAGCATTTT.

The chain joins TRBV27 to TRBJ2-7; TRBD2 aligns across 10 bases. From germline, CDR1 is MNHEY and CDR2 SMNVEV (reference sequence). The trim removed 8 bases at V and 1 base at J, leaving 11 bases unmatched. The CDR3 contains 16 residues. CDR3 nucleotide sequence: TGTGCCAGCTCCACCTACTCGACTAGCGGGTCCTACGAGCAGTACTTC. Its translation: CASSTYSTSGSYEQYF.

This chain uses TRBV5-4 with TRBJ2-5, with 7 bases fitting TRBD2. Trimming removed 3 bases from V and 1 base from J; junction bases left unmatched: 0. Germline V gives CDR1 SGHNT, CDR2 YYREEE (reference sequence). The CDR3 spans 13 residues. The CDR3 sequence is CASSWGGQETQYF. The CDR3, as DNA: TGTGCCAGCAGCTGGGGGGGCCAAGAGACCCAGTACTTC. Together with reference TRBV5-4 and TRBJ2-5, the CDR3 gives the full variable domain: ETGVTQSPTHLIKTRGQQVTLRCSSQSGHNTVSWYQQALGQGPQFIFQYYREEENGRGNFPPRFSGLQFPNYSSELNVNALELDDSALYLCASSWGGQETQYFGPGTRLLVL.

This sequence joins TRBV4-2 and TRBJ2-3; 9 nucleotides match TRBD2. Germline V CDR1 and CDR2: LGHNA, YNFKEQ. This CDR3 region has 13 residues. Unmatched junction bases numbered 5, after V lost 1 base and J lost 12 bases. CDR3 sequence: CASSQGGLAPQYF. In DNA form, the CDR3 reads TGTGCCAGCAGCCAAGGGGGACTAGCACCCCAGTATTTT.